This record concerns one T cell receptor (beta chain) sequence. The sample originates from a study of T cell repertoires in cytomegalovirus infection. Each CDR3 protein gets one entry after TCRdb re-called the reads with MiXCR. The sample gives just under 550,000 distinct CDR3 sequences, 26% of which show up once; 13% is in the top ten. The receptor's source is a human donor in good health (CMV status not recorded). Some clones in this sample may be carry-over from other donors' samples. Sequences were obtained from PBMCs.

CDR3 in amino acids: CAPRFREGEKLFF. For the CDR3, the DNA is TGTGCCCCGCGGTTCAGGGAGGGTGAAAAACTGTTTTTT. This chain links TRBV5-8 with TRBJ1-4, with TRBD1 as a possible D gene (5 bases). The V and J ends lost 10 bases and 7 bases respectively, with 17 bases between them. Germline V lookup: CDR1 SGHTS, CDR2 YDEGEE. CDR3 size: 13 residues.